This is a list of T cell receptor beta chains from one sample in a study of shared clonotypes between healthy human individuals. The method was immunoSEQ multiplex PCR; TCRdb's version includes in-frame clones alone and lacks a portion of them. The table records around 2.3 million clones, approximately 94% of them present only once. The sample was naive CD4+ T cells sorted from blood. The receptors were gathered from a man younger than 30 in good health. Both conserved end residues are trimmed from each CDR3. Fields, in order: J gene, V gene, CDR3 protein.

>TRBJ1-3|TRBV7-9
ASKGVSSGNTIY
>TRBJ2-1|TRBV6-5
ASSTPSVNEQF
>TRBJ2-5|TRBV4-3
ASSQGVGGETQY
>TRBJ2-5|TRBV30
AWSVLAGDFWEETQY
>TRBJ1-5|TRBV27
ASSLQGQGRQPQH
>TRBJ2-5|TRBV5-1
ASSLAVLAGETQY
>TRBJ2-3|TRBV11-2
ASSPRGGSSTDTQY
>TRBJ2-2|TRBV7-8
ASSLNQGPGNTGELF
>TRBJ1-5|TRBV19
ASSRNAGNQPQH
>TRBJ2-1|TRBV7-3
ASSLTRDNEQF
>TRBJ2-3|TRBV10-3
ATRPGLAGSSTDTQY
>TRBJ1-4|TRBV6-1
ATSAGMDEKLF
>TRBJ2-2|TRBV7-2
ASSITGTDGPGELF
>TRBJ1-1|TRBV10-3
AITPGGLNTEAF
>TRBJ2-5|TRBV5-1
ASSGFPGETQY
>TRBJ2-5|TRBV5-4
ASSGQGLGQETQY
>TRBJ2-7|TRBV7-2
ASSLQGGAYEQY
>TRBJ1-1|TRBV10-3
AIRVGQLNTEAF
>TRBJ2-5|TRBV28
ASRGSIQETQY
>TRBJ1-2|TRBV27
ASSLSAGYGYT
>TRBJ2-3|TRBV29-1
SVEDLATTTDTQY
>TRBJ2-5|TRBV2
ASNLGTTQETQY
>TRBJ2-7|TRBV10-2
ASTLAGGSYEQY
>TRBJ1-4|TRBV28
ASSPAGGAYEKLF
>TRBJ1-1|TRBV4-2
ASSHSGNTEAF
>TRBJ1-3|TRBV2
ASSEDRGSGNTIY
>TRBJ2-3|TRBV6-1
ASSVGTETTDTQY
>TRBJ2-1|TRBV11-2
ASSFWSSYNEQF
>TRBJ2-7|TRBV2
ASNMDPGQGANEQY
>TRBJ2-7|TRBV2
ASSETGYSYEQY
>TRBJ2-1|TRBV19
ATRGTLSYNEQF
>TRBJ2-7|TRBV30
AWSTSTYEQY
>TRBJ1-2|TRBV2
ASSQSETGGGGGYT
>TRBJ2-6|TRBV7-6
ASSPGGSGANVLT
>TRBJ2-7|TRBV7-9
ASSLGLRAVRYEQY
>TRBJ2-5|TRBV6-5
ASSSLSGTVETQY
>TRBJ2-2|TRBV6-5
ASVRTSGSGELF
>TRBJ2-7|TRBV6-5
ASSYNTGSYEQY
>TRBJ2-4|TRBV10-1
ASSESGGGLPQY
>TRBJ2-2|TRBV19
ASTPILGSYTGELF
>TRBJ2-5|TRBV5-1
ASSLEGNREETQY
>TRBJ1-5|TRBV14
ASSQGGPYSNQPQH